This TCR beta chain was recovered during a study of T cells in Graves' hyperthyroidism and ophthalmopathy. Amplification yielded TCR beta CDR3 regions, with RNA transcripts as the source. First-round RT-PCR of the TCR CDR3 relied on the HTBI primer set. Each CDR3 protein is one row after TCRdb ran MiXCR on the multiplex PCR reads. In the table there are approximately 600,000 distinct CDR3 sequences, roughly 15% of which are singletons. The CDR3 has 14 residues. V lost 7 bases and J 6 bases, leaving 15 bases between the germline ends. Germline values: CDR1 SNHLY, CDR2 FYNNEI. The V and J genes are TRBV2 and TRBJ2-2; possibly TRBD2 for D (6 bases). Sequencing was performed on blood. The sequence came from a woman between 40 and 55 years old with Graves' ophthalmopathy. This chain's CDR3 is CASKGGASPGELFF. The CDR3 DNA reads as TGTGCCAGCAAAGGAGGGGCTTCGCCCGGGGAGCTGTTTTTT.